The next 26 T cell receptor beta chains were all read from a single sample in a study of T cell responses to AZD1222 COVID-19 vaccine. Profiling relied on immunoSEQ multiplex PCR, and the TCRdb table lists in-frame clones only, not all of them. The table includes some 140,000 clones, 88% detected once. Here the sequenced sample was peripheral blood, taken 28 days after the second AZD1222 dose. The receptors stem from an adult who received the AZD1222 COVID-19 vaccine.

This clone appeared once. The rearrangement joins TRBV19 to TRBJ1-6; 11 bases align to TRBD1. CDR3 size: 14 residues. From germline, CDR1 is LNHDA and CDR2 SQIVND (reference sequence). V was pared by 6 bases and J by 9 bases, with 4 bases of the junction left unmatched. CDR3 region: CASRPGQGVSPLHF. CDR3 nucleotide sequence: TGTGCCAGTAGGCCGGGACAGGGGGTTTCACCCCTCCACTTT.

The V call is TRBV19, the J call TRBJ2-1, with TRBD2 identical over 11 bases. Germline lookup yields CDR1 LNHDA and CDR2 SQIVND (reference sequence). This CDR3 spans 14 amino acids. V was clipped by 5 bases and J by 8 bases; unmatched bases: 5. CDR3: CASSALAGAYEQFF. The CDR3 nucleotides are TGTGCCAGTAGTGCACTAGCGGGAGCCTATGAGCAGTTCTTC.

The chain recombines TRBV7-9 with TRBJ2-3; TRBD1 agrees at 7 bases. The V segment lost 1 base and the J segment 7 bases; nucleotides outside the gene matches: 8. The CDR3 length is 15 residues. Germline V gives CDR1 SEHNR, CDR2 FQNEAQ (reference sequence). The CDR3 nucleotides read TGTGCCAGCAGCTTAGGACAGGGCCCGGAACATACGCAGTATTTT. Its protein product is CASSLGQGPEHTQYF.

The count of this clone is one. The chain has TRBV20-1 and TRBJ1-1, with D possibly TRBD1 on 5 matching bases. Trimming pared 4 bases from V and 8 bases from J, leaving 11 bases between. Germline loops: CDR1 DFQATT, CDR2 SNEGSKA (reference sequence). This CDR3 region has 11 residues. CDR3 region: CSAKRGSEAFF. DNA for the CDR3: TGCAGTGCTAAGAGGGGCTCCGAAGCTTTCTTT.

V is TRBV2 and J is TRBJ2-7, with no clear D. Looked up from germline, CDR1 is SNHLY and CDR2 is FYNNEI. The V end lost 6 bases, the J end lost 3 bases, and 6 bases lay between the germline ends. The CDR3 runs to 11 residues. The CDR3 region is CASSKDYEQYF. The DNA for the CDR3 is TGTGCCAGCAGCAAAGACTACGAGCAGTACTTC.

The gene calls are TRBV3-1 (or the pseudogene TRBV3-2) and TRBJ2-2; a possible D gene is TRBD1 (5 bases). V was clipped by 4 bases and J by 4 bases, with 10 bases between them. Germline-derived CDR1 and CDR2 are LGHDT and YNNKEL (reference sequence). This CDR3 is 14 amino acids long. CDR3 bases: TGTGCCAGCAGCCCCTCAGGGTTCACCGGGGAGCTGTTTTTT. Translating gives CASSPSGFTGELFF.

The V gene is TRBV19, the J gene TRBJ1-4; D is undetermined. V was shortened by 3 bases and J by 12 bases, with 26 bases between the two germline ends. This CDR3 is 17 amino acids long. Germline assignment: CDR1 LNHDA and CDR2 SQIVND (reference sequence). CDR3 sequence (DNA): TGTGCCAGTAGTATGATCGGGAGCACTCAAATCCATGGGCAACTGTTTTTT. This encodes CASSMIGSTQIHGQLFF.

The CDR3 spells CASSFGQGVGQPQHF. In DNA form, the CDR3 reads TGTGCCAGCAGCTTTGGACAGGGGGTTGGTCAGCCCCAGCATTTT. The chain has TRBV13 and TRBJ1-5; 10 bases map to TRBD1. The CDR3 consists of 15 residues. With 3 bases clipped from V and 6 bases from J, the junction kept 5 bases outside the gene matches. In germline, CDR1 is PRHDT, CDR2 FYEKMQ (reference sequence).

The chain couples TRBV5-8 to TRBJ1-2; no clear D gene. This CDR3 is built from 16 residues. Trimming shortened V by 3 bases and J by 0 bases, and 15 bases separated the two germline ends. Germline V gene sequence: CDR1 SGHTS, CDR2 YDEGEE. CDR3 nucleotide sequence: TGTGCCAGCAGCTACTATTCAGCGAGCGCTAACTATGGCTACACCTTC. Protein product: CASSYYSASANYGYTF.

The V gene is TRBV12-3 or TRBV12-4, the J gene TRBJ1-5; D unclear. This CDR3 spans 13 amino acids. The V end lost 5 bases, the J end lost 6 bases, and 11 bases lay between the germline ends. The CDR3, as DNA: TGTGCCAGCAGTGATGGGCGCCTTCAGCCCCAGCATTTT. Translating it yields CASSDGRLQPQHF.

The chain couples TRBV5-1 to TRBJ2-1; possibly TRBD1 for D (5 bases). Germline CDR1 SGHRS, CDR2 YFSETQ. This CDR3 comprises 14 residues. V was clipped by 5 bases and J by 6 bases, with 15 bases between them. Written as DNA, the CDR3 is TGCGCCAGCAGGTCAGGGCCCTCTTCCAATGAGCAGTTCTTC. Translation gives CASRSGPSSNEQFF.

Only a few counts were recorded for this clone. The V and J genes are TRBV29-1 and TRBJ1-1; D not resolved. The CDR3 loop spans 13 amino acids. Germline lookup yields CDR1 SQVTM and CDR2 ANQGSEA. V was clipped by 8 bases and J by 7 bases, with 20 bases between them. The DNA of the CDR3 is TGCAGCCCCTCACGCGGGGAAGGTAGTGAAGCTTTCTTT. As protein: CSPSRGEGSEAFF.

The chain carries TRBV6-5 and TRBJ1-3; 9 bases align to TRBD1. The V gene's germline CDR1 is MNHEY and CDR2 SVGAGI. With 0 bases clipped from V and 6 bases from J, the junction kept 6 bases outside the gene matches. The length of the CDR3 is 16 residues. The CDR3 loop is CASSYSMGQGENTIYF. The DNA of the CDR3 is TGTGCCAGCAGTTACTCGATGGGACAGGGTGAAAACACCATATATTTT.

J is TRBJ1-5 and V is TRBV24-1; 10 bases align to TRBD1. The CDR3 consists of 15 residues. Germline CDR1 KGHDR, CDR2 SFDVKD. V was pared by 4 bases and J by 6 bases, with 5 bases of the junction left unmatched. The CDR3 nucleotides read TGTGCCACCAGTGAGTCGACAGGGGGCACTCAGCCCCAGCATTTT. Its translation: CATSESTGGTQPQHF.

The gene calls are TRBV28 and TRBJ2-3, with TRBD2 identical over 9 bases. Unmatched junction bases numbered 9, after V lost 5 bases and J lost 6 bases. The CDR3 spans 15 residues. Germline lookup yields CDR1 MDHEN and CDR2 SYDVKM. CDR3 sequence reads: CASSAPLAGTDTQYF. The CDR3 DNA sequence: TGTGCCAGCAGTGCGCCCCTAGCGGGGACTGATACGCAGTATTTT.

The V gene is TRBV7-9, the J gene TRBJ2-1; no reliable D call. The CDR3 runs to 12 residues. Germline lookup yields CDR1 SEHNR and CDR2 FQNEAQ (reference sequence). V was clipped by 5 bases and J by 8 bases, with 10 bases between them. The CDR3 sequence: CASSLQVDEQFF. The DNA of the CDR3 is TGTGCCAGCAGCCTCCAGGTGGATGAGCAGTTCTTC.

V is TRBV5-5 and J is TRBJ1-6; 7 bases are a match to TRBD1. Unmatched junction bases numbered 2, after V lost 1 base and J lost 7 bases. The V gene's germline CDR1 is SGHKS and CDR2 YYEKEE (reference sequence). The CDR3 extends over 14 amino acids. CDR3 sequence (DNA): TGTGCCAGCAGCTTGAAACAGGGGAATTCACCCCTCCACTTT. Amino acids: CASSLKQGNSPLHF. Filled out from reference TRBV5-5 and TRBJ1-6, the complete variable domain reads DAGVTQSPTHLIKTRGQQVTLRCSPISGHKSVSWYQQVLGQGPQFIFQYYEKEERGRGNFPDRFSARQFPNYSSELNVNALLLGDSALYLCASSLKQGNSPLHFGNGTRLTVT.

The chain recombines TRBV2 with TRBJ1-2, with 9 bases identical to TRBD1. Germline V gene lookup returns CDR1 SNHLY and CDR2 FYNNEI. The trim removed 9 bases at V and 4 bases at J, leaving 9 bases unmatched. The CDR3 has 14 residues. The chain's CDR3 is CARRDRENGYGYTF. Here the CDR3 DNA reads TGTGCCAGGCGGGACAGGGAGAACGGCTATGGCTACACCTTC.

The rearrangement links TRBV12-3 or TRBV12-4 to TRBJ1-4; D gene ambiguous. The CDR3 consists of 11 residues. The V gene lost 6 bases and the J gene lost 6 bases, with 5 bases spanning the gap. CDR3 amino acids: CASRIDEKLFF. The CDR3 coding sequence is TGTGCCAGCAGGATAGATGAAAAACTGTTTTTT.

This chain joins TRBV2 and TRBJ1-2; D call uncertain. The V gene's germline CDR1 is SNHLY and CDR2 FYNNEI. V lost 7 bases and J 8 bases, leaving 17 bases between the germline ends. The CDR3 is 13 residues long. CDR3 amino acids: CASTYIVPGGYTF. The CDR3 DNA reads as TGTGCCAGCACCTACATTGTCCCAGGCGGCTACACCTTC.

This chain joins TRBV30 and TRBJ1-5, with TRBD1 identical over 10 bases. With V trimmed by 3 bases and J by 6 bases, 14 bases remained unmatched. Germline V lookup: CDR1 GTSNPN, CDR2 SVGIG (reference sequence). This CDR3 spans 17 amino acids. In DNA, the CDR3 is TGTGCCTGGAGCCCGGGACAGGGGCTAGTGGGAGGTCAGCCCCAGCATTTT. Residues: CAWSPGQGLVGGQPQHF.

This chain links TRBV21-1 with TRBJ1-2; no DNA check was done on the table's D call, TRBD1. TRBV21-1 is an annotated pseudogene. CDR3 size: 14 residues. Written as DNA, the CDR3 is TGTGCCAGCAGAAGAACAACAGCCCCCTATGGCTACACCTTC. Encoded protein: CASRRTTAPYGYTF.

The chain employs TRBV5-1 and TRBJ2-1; 13 positions agree with TRBD2. The CDR3 extends over 16 amino acids. Germline CDR1 reads SGHRS; CDR2 reads YFSETQ. V dropped 0 bases and J dropped 6; count of bases not matched to a gene: 3. DNA of the CDR3: TGCGCCAGCAGCTTGGGGACTAGCGGGAGTATCAATGAGCAGTTCTTC. Its protein product is CASSLGTSGSINEQFF. Filled out from reference TRBV5-1 and TRBJ2-1, the complete variable domain reads KAGVTQTPRYLIKTRGQQVTLSCSPISGHRSVSWYQQTPGQGLQFLFEYFSETQRNKGNFPGRFSGRQFSNSRSEMNVSTLELGDSALYLCASSLGTSGSINEQFFGPGTRLTVL.

Comment on this clone: The same CDR3 can be traced to other DNA sequences in this sample. The chain joins TRBV19 to TRBJ1-6; the D is unclear. Trimming took off 3 bases at V and 8 bases at J, with 5 bases between the two ends. Germline CDR1 reads LNHDA; CDR2 reads SQIVND (reference sequence). CDR3 size: 12 residues. This CDR3 reads CASSIGDSPLHF. In DNA, the CDR3 is TGTGCCAGTAGTATCGGGGATTCACCCCTCCACTTT.

This chain connects TRBV7-2 to TRBJ1-2, with TRBD1 matching over 8 bases. The germline V gene encodes CDR1 SGHTA and CDR2 FQGNSA. Trimming took 3 bases from V and 1 from J; bases not matched to a gene: 10. The CDR3 consists of 17 residues. The CDR3 DNA sequence: TGTGCCAGCAGCTTTGGTTCAGGGGGCTTCGATAACTATGGCTACACCTTC. Its translation: CASSFGSGGFDNYGYTF.

The V and J genes are TRBV28 and TRBJ1-1, with D maybe TRBD1 (5 bases). In germline, CDR1 is MDHEN, CDR2 SYDVKM. The V gene lost 3 bases and the J gene lost 4 bases, with 9 bases spanning the gap. This CDR3 is built from 13 residues. CDR3 DNA sequence: TGTGCCAGCAGTTTGTCCGGGGGCACTGAAGCTTTCTTT. It codes for CASSLSGGTEAFF. Supplemented by reference TRBV28 and TRBJ1-1, the full variable domain reads DVKVTQSSRYLVKRTGEKVFLECVQDMDHENMFWYRQDPGLGLRLIYFSYDVKMKEKGDIPEGYSVSREKKERFSLILESASTNQTSMYLCASSLSGGTEAFFGQGTRLTVV.